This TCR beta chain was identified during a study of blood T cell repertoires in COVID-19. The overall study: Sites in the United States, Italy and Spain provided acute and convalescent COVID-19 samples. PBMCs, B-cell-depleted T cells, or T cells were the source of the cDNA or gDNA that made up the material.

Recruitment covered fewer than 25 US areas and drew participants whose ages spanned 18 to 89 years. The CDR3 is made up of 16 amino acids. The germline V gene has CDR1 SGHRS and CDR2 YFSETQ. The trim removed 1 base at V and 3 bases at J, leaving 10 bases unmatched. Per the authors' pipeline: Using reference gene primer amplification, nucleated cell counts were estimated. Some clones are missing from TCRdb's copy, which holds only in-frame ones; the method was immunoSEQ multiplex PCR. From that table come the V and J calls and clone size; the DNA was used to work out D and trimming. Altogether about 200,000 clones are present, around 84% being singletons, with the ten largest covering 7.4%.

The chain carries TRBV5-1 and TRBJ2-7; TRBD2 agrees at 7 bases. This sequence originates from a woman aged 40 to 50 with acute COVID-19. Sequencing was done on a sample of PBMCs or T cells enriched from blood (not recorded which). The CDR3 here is CASSLFVQRDLYEQYF. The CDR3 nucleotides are TGCGCCAGCAGCTTGTTCGTCCAGCGGGATCTCTACGAGCAGTACTTC.